These T cell receptor beta chains were read from a single sample in a study of blood T cells in healthy people across ages. One entry per CDR3 protein, called by TCRdb with MiXCR from the 5' RACE reads. The profile shows 700,000 to 950,000 distinct CDR3 sequences, 58% of them singletons. Sample: blood. These receptors were obtained from a man aged 30 to 45 in good health. Each CDR3 is given with its conserved first and last residue.

TRBV7-9 | 19 | CASSVPQEEQGDNSYGYTF
TRBV20-1 | 15 | CSAREGTSGLGTQYF
TRBV7-3 | 13 | CASSSETPGELFF
TRBV29-1 | 12 | CSVRDSGYGYTF
TRBV20-1 | 16 | CSANSGPQSDYNEQFF
TRBV20-1 | 13 | CSANQGQGNGYTF
TRBV20-1 | 15 | CSARLRDTVPYEQYF
TRBV7-2 | 15 | CASSSPVGMVNVLTF
TRBV2 | 13 | CASKLWSQETQYF
TRBV20-1 | 14 | CSATLARILVEQFF
TRBV28 | 14 | CASTTGTVTYEQYF
TRBV20-1 | 16 | CSAPLNGGRSPYEQYF
TRBV6-5 | 11 | CASRTVHEQFF
TRBV20-1 | 14 | CSARPSRTGSTQYF
TRBV10-3 | 15 | CAISAPGGTAYGYTF
TRBV12-3/TRBV12-4 | 15 | CASRTGEASYNEQFF
TRBV7-2 | 15 | CASSLDPSVYPEQYF
TRBV5-1 | 16 | CASSLARSRMNTEAFF
TRBV4-3 | 16 | CASSLLFLAGHYGYTF
TRBV19 | 14 | CATAATIGPYEQYF
TRBV12-3/TRBV12-4 | 13 | CASSVATRAPLHF
TRBV29-1 | 15 | CSVEVTGEFNYEQYF
TRBV7-2 | 16 | CASSLGGEGRNQPQHF
TRBV6-5 | 19 | CASSSYGLAGTGNPYEQYF
TRBV4-1 | 17 | CASSQTTSGSSYNEQYF
TRBV18 | 15 | CASSLNRDLDTEAFF
TRBV4-3 | 16 | CASSQDRDPSTGELFF
TRBV20-1 | 15 | CSARYVGQGNYGYTF
TRBV20-1 | 14 | CSAKVAGNTDTQYF
TRBV5-1 | 14 | CASSLSVRDEKLFF
TRBV27 | 15 | CASRVMGGGGDTQYF
TRBV11-2 | 18 | CASSLERETTFAGNTQYF
TRBV20-1 | 13 | CSARGVRRNGQFF
TRBV7-2 | 14 | CASSLEGGWTEQFF
TRBV10-3 | 13 | CAMSGPRGDEQFF
TRBV7-9 | 14 | CASSFSGAAYEQYF
TRBV11-2 | 14 | CASSGGAAKNIQYF
TRBV29-1 | 13 | CSGRDDKNYGYTF
TRBV20-1 | 15 | CSAKQPLATYNEQFF
TRBV3-1 | 15 | CASSQEAAGFYGYTF
TRBV20-1 | 18 | CSARRGTSGRASTDTQYF
TRBV6-1 | 14 | CASSGRLIQETQYF
TRBV29-1 | 11 | CSVLSGAEQYF
TRBV12-3/TRBV12-4 | 13 | CASSLEGTGGYTF
TRBV5-5 | 15 | CASSLGLAGAGEQYF
TRBV7-2 | 16 | CASRPDRPQENTEAFF
TRBV6-6 | 15 | CASTQQIFYNSPLHF
TRBV7-2 | 13 | CASSLAEDNEQFF